This TCR beta chain was identified during a study of post-analysis software for immune sequencing data. General observations from the study: When patients were compared with controls, a handful of TRBV segments were more frequent, TRBV5-6, TRBV5-1 and TRBV20-1 among them. F measure clustering grouped samples strongly by preparation batch.

The CDR3 has 18 amino acids. V was cut by 1 base and J by 1 base, with 20 bases left in between. TCR beta cDNA libraries had unique molecular identifiers. TCRdb redid the calling of the PCR reads with MiXCR, one entry per CDR3 protein. The sample holds about 620,000 distinct CDR3 sequences; around 40% are singletons and the top ten take 1.5% to 2%. About this clonotype: The target antigen is unknown.

The chain couples TRBV12-3 or TRBV12-4 to TRBJ2-7, with D maybe TRBD1 (8 bases). The specimen sequenced was blood. The TCR comes from a girl between 10 and 17 years old with multiple sclerosis. The CDR3 loop is CASSLEAGQDPFSYEQYF. As DNA, the CDR3 is TGTGCCAGCAGTTTAGAAGCGGGACAGGATCCTTTTTCCTACGAGCAGTACTTC.